The source of this T cell receptor beta chain is a study of cytomegalovirus exposure and HLA in healthy donors. Turning to the study itself: Among around 400 genotyped donors, around 82% fell in the Caucasian-associated ancestry cluster.

In the PCR, 60 Vbeta and 13 Jbeta primers were used. Generated by immunoSEQ multiplex PCR, the TCRdb table keeps only in-frame clones and is missing some. The sample contains fewer than 150,000 clones, about 74% of which appear only once. Study results and limitations: A missense variant in DCLRE1C was later tied to TCR beta V- and J-gene trimming. The number of N-insertions in an Asian-associated ancestry cluster was reportedly below the roughly 700-donor mean in a later analysis. Associated with HLA alleles at 0.05 false discovery rate in a later analysis were 16,951 TCR beta sequences.

V gave up 8 bases and J gave up 0 bases; unmatched junction bases: 1. The CDR3 loop spans 13 amino acids. Germline V lookup: CDR1 SNHLY, CDR2 FYNNEI. In regard to this clone: What it binds is not known.

The chain employs TRBV2 and TRBJ1-5, with 7 bases identical to TRBD1. This clonotype was obtained from a woman aged 45-59 years in good health and CMV-seropositive. The specimen was PBMCs. The CDR3: CASGQVSNQPQHF. DNA for the CDR3: TGTGCCAGCGGACAGGTTAGCAATCAGCCCCAGCATTTT.